This is a list of T cell receptor beta chains from one sample in a study of vaccination effects on CD4 cells after COVID-19. No antigen has been assigned to these receptors. Some clones are missing from TCRdb's copy, which holds only in-frame ones; the method was immunoSEQ multiplex PCR. The sample has tens of thousands of clones, 75% to 85% seen once; the top ten hold about 2.5%. The material sequenced was CD4+ T cells from PBMCs cultured with HCoV-229E spike peptides, taken before COVID-19 vaccination. These receptors were collected from a human donor who received a COVID-19 vaccine. The CDR3 runs from the conserved cysteine through the conserved F or W. The order of the fields is clone size, V gene, D gene, J gene, CDR3 length, CDR3 DNA, CDR3 protein. A D gene is named only where the DNA matches it firmly. For some rows the clone size is stated as once, few or many, or as a class when expanded; others skip it.

size: .
V: TRBV5-4
D: .
J: TRBJ1-1
length: 16
DNA: TGTGCCAGCAGCTTGGGGGCGGGCCAGTTGAACACTGAAGCTTTCTTT
CDR3: CASSLGAGQLNTEAFF

size: .
V: TRBV2
D: .
J: TRBJ2-5
length: 13
DNA: TGTGCCAGCACCCCCAACTCGGGGGACCCCAGCCACTTC
CDR3: CASTPNSGDPSHF

size: .
V: TRBV5-4
D: TRBD2
J: TRBJ2-5
length: 15
DNA: TGTGCCAGCAGCGGTAAAACTAGCGGGCAAGAGACCCAGTACTTC
CDR3: CASSGKTSGQETQYF

size: .
V: TRBV11-3
D: TRBD2
J: TRBJ2-2
length: 13
DNA: TGTGCCAGCAGCCCTCCGGGGGGCGGGGAGCTGTTTTTT
CDR3: CASSPPGGGELFF

size: .
V: TRBV19
D: .
J: TRBJ1-1
length: 12
DNA: TGTGCCAGTCTCGACAGTTACACTGAAGCTTTCTTT
CDR3: CASLDSYTEAFF

size: .
V: TRBV6-4
D: .
J: TRBJ1-6
length: 17
DNA: TGTGCCAGCAGCAGAAGAGACAGTGCAGGGACCAATTCACCCCTCCACTTT
CDR3: CASSRRDSAGTNSPLHF

size: .
V: TRBV6-5
D: .
J: TRBJ1-1
length: 13
DNA: TGTGCCAGCAACGACAGGATGAACACTGAAGCTTTCTTT
CDR3: CASNDRMNTEAFF

size: .
V: TRBV7-3
D: .
J: TRBJ2-3
length: 17
DNA: TGTGCCAGCAGCTCCGGGCGTCTGGGGCCGAACACAGATACGCAGTATTTT
CDR3: CASSSGRLGPNTDTQYF

size: few
V: TRBV6-5
D: .
J: TRBJ1-5
length: 13
DNA: TGTGCCAGCCAGGCAGTAAGGGTCCAGCCCCAGCATTTT
CDR3: CASQAVRVQPQHF

size: once
V: TRBV7-8
D: TRBD1
J: TRBJ2-1
length: 15
DNA: TGTGCCAGCAATATCCACAACAGGGGGCTCAATGAGCAGTTCTTC
CDR3: CASNIHNRGLNEQFF

size: .
V: TRBV24-1
D: .
J: TRBJ2-2
length: 16
DNA: TGTGCCACCAGTGATACCGGGACGGTGAACACCGGGGAGCTGTTTTTT
CDR3: CATSDTGTVNTGELFF

size: .
V: TRBV9
D: TRBD2
J: TRBJ2-5
length: 16
DNA: TGTGCCAGCAGCGTGGGGACTAGCGGGGGGGTGGAGACCCAGTACTTC
CDR3: CASSVGTSGGVETQYF

size: .
V: TRBV18
D: .
J: TRBJ1-1
length: 14
DNA: TGTGCCAGCTCACTGGGACAAGGGAACACTGAAGCTTTCTTT
CDR3: CASSLGQGNTEAFF

size: .
V: TRBV12-5
D: TRBD1
J: TRBJ2-5
length: 14
DNA: TGTGCTAGTGGATCTCACGACAGGGGGGAGACCCAGTACTTC
CDR3: CASGSHDRGETQYF

size: once
V: TRBV7-2
D: .
J: TRBJ1-2
length: 16
DNA: TGTGCCAGCAGCCCACGGCGGGCCTCCCGGCAGTATGGCTACACCTTC
CDR3: CASSPRRASRQYGYTF

size: .
V: TRBV30
D: .
J: TRBJ1-1
length: 11
DNA: TGTGCCTGGAGGGGGAGGGGGGAAGCTTTCTTT
CDR3: CAWRGRGEAFF

size: .
V: TRBV4-3
D: .
J: TRBJ1-2
length: 15
DNA: TGCGCCAGCAGCCAAGTTCGCCCGGGCAACTATGGCTACACCTTC
CDR3: CASSQVRPGNYGYTF

size: .
V: TRBV19
D: TRBD1
J: TRBJ2-4
length: 16
DNA: TGTGCCAGTAGTACGGAAGCCGGGACAGGGGAGGACATTCAGTACTTC
CDR3: CASSTEAGTGEDIQYF

size: .
V: TRBV19
D: TRBD1
J: TRBJ1-2
length: 14
DNA: TGTGCCAGTAGTCTCCAGACAGGGGGCGAGGGCTACACCTTC
CDR3: CASSLQTGGEGYTF

size: .
V: TRBV28
D: .
J: TRBJ1-2
length: 13
DNA: TGTGCCAGCAGCCGCTCAACCATTTATGGCTACACCTTC
CDR3: CASSRSTIYGYTF

size: once
V: TRBV11-2
D: TRBD1
J: TRBJ2-2
length: 15
DNA: TGTGCCAGCAGCCTAGACAGGGGTCACACCGGGGAGCTGTTTTTT
CDR3: CASSLDRGHTGELFF

size: .
V: TRBV2
D: .
J: TRBJ2-1
length: 13
DNA: TGTGCCGGCAACAGGGCCACCTACAATGAGCAGTTCTTC
CDR3: CAGNRATYNEQFF

size: .
V: TRBV25-1
D: TRBD1
J: TRBJ1-1
length: 17
DNA: TGTGCCAGCGGCCACTCCGGGACAGGAAGGGCAAACACTGAAGCTTTCTTT
CDR3: CASGHSGTGRANTEAFF

size: .
V: TRBV24-1
D: .
J: TRBJ1-2
length: 12
DNA: TGTGCCACCAGTGAATCGGGATATGGCTACACCTTC
CDR3: CATSESGYGYTF

size: .
V: TRBV13
D: .
J: TRBJ2-5
length: 16
DNA: TGTGCCAGCAGCCCCCGAGCAGGGGATGGAGGAGAGACCCAGTACTTC
CDR3: CASSPRAGDGGETQYF

size: .
V: TRBV28
D: TRBD1
J: TRBJ1-5
length: 14
DNA: TGTGCCAGCAGTTTACCGTTATCGACAGGGTACCAGCATTTT
CDR3: CASSLPLSTGYQHF

size: .
V: TRBV6-1
D: TRBD1
J: TRBJ1-2
length: 16
DNA: TGTGCCAGCAGTGAAGCGAGGGACAGAGGTGACTATGGCTACACCTTC
CDR3: CASSEARDRGDYGYTF

size: .
V: TRBV3-1/TRBV3-2
D: .
J: TRBJ1-2
length: 16
DNA: TGTGCCAGCAGCCAAGAAAATAGGGGAGTTGACTATGGCTACACCTTC
CDR3: CASSQENRGVDYGYTF

size: .
V: TRBV6-5
D: .
J: TRBJ1-1
length: 16
DNA: TGTGCCAGCAGTTACATCCCCTCAACCTTGAACACTGAAGCTTTCTTT
CDR3: CASSYIPSTLNTEAFF

size: .
V: TRBV25-1
D: TRBD1
J: TRBJ1-4
length: 16
DNA: TGTGCCAGCAGTGCCACGGACAGGGCAACTAATGAAAAACTGTTTTTT
CDR3: CASSATDRATNEKLFF

size: .
V: TRBV6-5
D: .
J: TRBJ2-2
length: 12
DNA: TGTGCCAGCAGTTATCTCTCCGGGGAGCTGTTTTTT
CDR3: CASSYLSGELFF